The entry below describes one TCR beta chain. Its target is not known. Measured with immunoSEQ multiplex PCR; TCRdb has only the in-frame clones, and not every one. The sample has 700,000 to 950,000 clones; about 97% are singletons. These data belong to a study of shared clonotypes between healthy human individuals. The naive CD8 fraction comprised CD45RO-negative cells positively selected for CCR7 and excluded terminally differentiated effector memory CD45RA+ cells. This CDR3 comprises 15 residues. Deletions cut 4 bases from V and 2 bases from J, with 14 bases between. CDR1 and CDR2 from the germline V gene are LGHNA and YSLEER. Study-wide findings and caveats: What naive subsets generally showed was a larger estimated richness than memory subsets showed. Represented diversity (both genetic and exposure-history) was limited by the small number of donors.

This clonotype was obtained from a man younger than 40 in good health. This chain uses TRBV4-3 with TRBJ1-2; weak D call: TRBD1 (6 bases). The specimen sequenced was naive CD8+ T cells sorted from blood. For the CDR3, the DNA is TGCGCCAGCAGCCTCACATTCACAGGGAACTATGGCTACACCTTC. Residues: CASSLTFTGNYGYTF.